A selection of T cell receptor beta chains follows, all from one sample in a study of blood T cell repertoires in COVID-19. Using immunoSEQ multiplex PCR, the repertoire was profiled, and TCRdb retains in-frame clones only, with some absent. The sample carries approximately 230,000 clones, roughly nine tenths recorded once. The sample consisted of PBMCs or T cells enriched from blood (not recorded which). These receptors all come from a woman aged 25 to 39 with acute COVID-19. CDR3s include the opening cysteine and the closing phenylalanine or tryptophan. The D gene is left open where the match is weak. For some rows the clone size is stated as once, few or many, or as a class when expanded; others skip it.

J: TRBJ2-7; V: TRBV7-2; size: once; D: TRBD2; DNA: TGTGCCAGCAGCTTAGGTCATAGCGGGAGCTACGAGCAGTACTTC; CDR3: CASSLGHSGSYEQYF
J: TRBJ2-5; V: TRBV4-3; size: .; D: .; DNA: TGCGCCAGCAGCCAAGAATACCGCGGGGAGGAGACCCAGTACTTC; CDR3: CASSQEYRGEETQYF
J: TRBJ1-2; V: TRBV19; size: few; D: .; DNA: TGTGCCAGTAGTATAGTCGCTGGAGGGACTAACTATGGCTACACCTTC; CDR3: CASSIVAGGTNYGYTF
J: TRBJ1-2; V: TRBV7-9; size: .; D: .; DNA: TGTGCCAGCAGCTTAGGGGGACACGTTGGCTACACCTTC; CDR3: CASSLGGHVGYTF
J: TRBJ1-3; V: TRBV10-3; size: .; D: .; DNA: TGTGCCATCAGTGACTTCTCTTTGTCAGGGACTGGAAACACCATATATTTT; CDR3: CAISDFSLSGTGNTIYF
J: TRBJ2-7; V: TRBV6-5; size: .; D: .; DNA: TGTGCCAGCCTAAGTGACATTTCCTACGAGCAGTACTTC; CDR3: CASLSDISYEQYF
J: TRBJ2-7; V: TRBV4-3; size: .; D: .; DNA: TGCGCCAGCAGCCAAGATAATTTCTACGAGCAGTACTTC; CDR3: CASSQDNFYEQYF
J: TRBJ2-5; V: TRBV25-1; size: .; D: .; DNA: TGTGCCAGCAGTGAATATATTAGGGTGGAGGGAGAGACCCAGTACTTC; CDR3: CASSEYIRVEGETQYF
J: TRBJ2-2; V: TRBV5-8; size: .; D: TRBD2; DNA: TGTGCCAGCAGCCCGCTGACTAGCGGTTTGAACACCGGGGAGCTGTTTTTT; CDR3: CASSPLTSGLNTGELFF
J: TRBJ2-5; V: TRBV3-1/TRBV3-2; size: .; D: TRBD2; DNA: TGTGCCAGCAGCCAAATAGCGGGAGGAGAGACCCAGTACTTC; CDR3: CASSQIAGGETQYF